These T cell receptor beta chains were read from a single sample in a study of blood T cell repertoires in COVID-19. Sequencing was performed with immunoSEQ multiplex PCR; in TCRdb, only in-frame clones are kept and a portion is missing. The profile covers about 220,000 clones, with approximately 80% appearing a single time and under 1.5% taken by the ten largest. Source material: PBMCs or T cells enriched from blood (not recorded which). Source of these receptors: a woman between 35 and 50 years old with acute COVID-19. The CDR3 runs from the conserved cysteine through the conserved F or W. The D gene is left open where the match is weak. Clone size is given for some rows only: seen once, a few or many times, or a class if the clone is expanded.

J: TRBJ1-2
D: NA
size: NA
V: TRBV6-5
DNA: TGTGCCAGCAGTTACTCAGGGGTTGGTGGCTACACCTTC
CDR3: CASSYSGVGGYTF

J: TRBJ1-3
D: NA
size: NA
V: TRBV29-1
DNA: TGCAGCGCCCGCACCACTTTCGGGGAGGGAAACTCTGGAAACACCATATATTTT
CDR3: CSARTTFGEGNSGNTIYF

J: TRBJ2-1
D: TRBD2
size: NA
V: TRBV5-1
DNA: TGCGCCAGCAGCCGGGGGGTCGGAACCTACAATGAGCAGTTCTTC
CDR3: CASSRGVGTYNEQFF

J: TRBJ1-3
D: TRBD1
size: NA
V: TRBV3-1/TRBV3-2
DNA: TGTGCCAGCAGCTCGGACAGGAGCTCTGGAAACACCATATATTTT
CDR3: CASSSDRSSGNTIYF

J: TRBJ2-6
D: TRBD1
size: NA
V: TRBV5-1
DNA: TGCGCCAGCAGCTCCAGGGGGCTATCTGGGGCCAACGTCCTGACTTTC
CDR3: CASSSRGLSGANVLTF

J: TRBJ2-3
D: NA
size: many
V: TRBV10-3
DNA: TGTGCCATCAGTGAATTTTGGCCTGAGGGTACGCAGTATTTT
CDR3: CAISEFWPEGTQYF

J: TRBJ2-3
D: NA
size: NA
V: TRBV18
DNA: TGTGCCAGCTCACCACAATGGGGGGTCGGGCCAGATACGCAGTATTTT
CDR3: CASSPQWGVGPDTQYF

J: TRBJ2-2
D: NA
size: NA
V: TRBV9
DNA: TGTGCCAGCAGCGGGACAGGAGGGACCGGGGAGCTGTTTTTT
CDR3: CASSGTGGTGELFF

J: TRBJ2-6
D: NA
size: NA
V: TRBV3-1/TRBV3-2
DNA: TGTGCCAGCAGCCAAGGTAAAGTTCGGCGGGGTTCCAACGTCCTGACTTTC
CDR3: CASSQGKVRRGSNVLTF

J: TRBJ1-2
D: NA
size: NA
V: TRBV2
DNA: TGTGCCAGCAGACGCAGGGGTGAAGGCTATGGCTACACCTTC
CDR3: CASRRRGEGYGYTF

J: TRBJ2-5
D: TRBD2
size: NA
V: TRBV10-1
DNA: TGCGCCAGCAGTGAGGCCGGGACTAGCGGGGGCCCAGAGACCCAGTACTTC
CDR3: CASSEAGTSGGPETQYF

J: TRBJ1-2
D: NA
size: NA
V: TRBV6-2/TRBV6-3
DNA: TGTGCCAGCAGTTACCCCGGGACAACTAACTATGGCTACACCTTC
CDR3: CASSYPGTTNYGYTF

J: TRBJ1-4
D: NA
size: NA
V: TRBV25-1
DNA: TGTGCCAGCAGGGAGGGCCTTAATGAAAAACTGTTTTTT
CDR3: CASREGLNEKLFF

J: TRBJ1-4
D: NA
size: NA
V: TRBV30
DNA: TGTGCCTGGAGTGTTGGGGGCGGGAGTGAAAAACTGTTTTTT
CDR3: CAWSVGGGSEKLFF

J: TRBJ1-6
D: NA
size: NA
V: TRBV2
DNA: TGTGCCAGCAGTGTGAGGGGGGGCTCCTATAATTCACCCCTCCACTTT
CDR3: CASSVRGGSYNSPLHF

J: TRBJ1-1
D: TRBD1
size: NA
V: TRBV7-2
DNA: TGTGCCAGCAGCCTATTATCGACAGGGAGGAAGACTGAAGCTTTCTTT
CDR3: CASSLLSTGRKTEAFF

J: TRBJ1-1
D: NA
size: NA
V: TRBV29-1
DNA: TGCAGCTCCAGGGCAGGATTGAACACTGAAGCTTTCTTT
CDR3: CSSRAGLNTEAFF

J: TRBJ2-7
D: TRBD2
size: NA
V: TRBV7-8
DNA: TGTGCCAGCAGCTTAGTAGCGGGAGGAGACTACGAGCAGTACTTC
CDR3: CASSLVAGGDYEQYF

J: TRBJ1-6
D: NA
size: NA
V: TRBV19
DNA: TGTGCCAGTAGCCGACAGTTGAATTCACCCCTCCACTTT
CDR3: CASSRQLNSPLHF

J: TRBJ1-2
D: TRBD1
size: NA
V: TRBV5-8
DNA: TGTGCCAGCAGCCTCCTCGGACAGGGCCTATCTAACTATGGCTACACCTTC
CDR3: CASSLLGQGLSNYGYTF

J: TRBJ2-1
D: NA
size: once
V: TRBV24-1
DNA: TGTGCCACCAGTCCAGGGGCAAGCTCCTACAATGAGCAGTTCTTC
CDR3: CATSPGASSYNEQFF

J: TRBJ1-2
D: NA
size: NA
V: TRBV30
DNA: TGTGCCTGGAGTGTATTTGACAGTACTGGCTACACCTTC
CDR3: CAWSVFDSTGYTF

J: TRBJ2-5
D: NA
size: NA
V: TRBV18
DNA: TGTGCCAGCTCGAGGGCCCGCGAAGAGACCCAGTACTTC
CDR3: CASSRAREETQYF

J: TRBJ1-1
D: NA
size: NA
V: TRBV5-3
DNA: TGTGCCAGAAGACCGCCGGACAGCCCCCGGACTGAAGCTTTCTTT
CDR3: CARRPPDSPRTEAFF

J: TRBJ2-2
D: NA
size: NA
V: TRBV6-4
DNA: TGTGCCAGCAGTGAAGGGAGCCTCCGGACCAACACCGGGGAGCTGTTTTTT
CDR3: CASSEGSLRTNTGELFF

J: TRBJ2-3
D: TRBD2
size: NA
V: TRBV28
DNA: TGTGCCAGCAGTTTAACTAGCGGGGGCACAGATACGCAGTATTTT
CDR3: CASSLTSGGTDTQYF

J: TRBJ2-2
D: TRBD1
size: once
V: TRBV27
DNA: TGTGCCAGCAGTAATAGTGGACAGGGTCGAAGCGGGGAGCTGTTTTTT
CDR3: CASSNSGQGRSGELFF

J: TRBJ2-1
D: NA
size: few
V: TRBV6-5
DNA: TGTGCCAGCAGTCGGAACAGGGATTCCTACAATGAGCAGTTCTTC
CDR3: CASSRNRDSYNEQFF